The 21 T cell receptor beta chains presented below share a single source sample, sequenced in a study of blood T cells in healthy people across ages. Combining a sample-barcoded 5' primer with a J-beta primer mix, a second PCR ran for about 7 to 11 cycles. TCRdb re-called the 5' RACE reads with MiXCR, one entry per CDR3 protein. The sample lists about 2 million distinct CDR3 sequences, around 48% seen once, with roughly 2.1% in the top ten. The material sequenced was blood. Receptors were obtained from a woman aged 40 to 55 in good health.

This clonotype has only one observation. The genes are TRBV4-3 and TRBJ2-7, with 7 bases matching TRBD2. The CDR3 is 16 residues long. CDR1 LGHNA and CDR2 YSLEER come from the germline V gene. The J segment lost 0 bases and the V segment lost 2 bases, leaving 7 bases of the junction unmatched. The CDR3 bases are TGCGCCAGCAGCCAATCCCTTGCGGGAGACTCCTACGAGCAGTACTTC. Translating it yields CASSQSLAGDSYEQYF.

This clonotype appeared a few times. This chain joins TRBV7-8 and TRBJ1-1, with D uncertain. CDR3 length: 13 amino acids. The germline CDR1 and CDR2 sequences are SGHVS and FQNEAQ. The V gene lost 4 bases and the J gene lost 1 base, with 7 bases spanning the gap. The CDR3 DNA sequence: TGTGCCAGCAGCTCCCACAGGAACACTGAAGCTTTCTTT. Its translation: CASSSHRNTEAFF.

The rearrangement uses TRBV28 and TRBJ2-5; D may be TRBD1 (6 bases). Germline CDR1 is MDHEN and CDR2 is SYDVKM. V lost 2 bases and J lost 4, with 14 bases in between. The CDR3 runs to 15 residues. DNA of the CDR3: TGTGCCAGCAGTTTAGTCGACCCGACAGGAGAGACCCAGTACTTC. It specifies CASSLVDPTGETQYF.

V is TRBV9 and J is TRBJ2-4; 8 bases are shared with TRBD1. Germline trimming cut 0 bases from V and 2 bases from J; bases unmatched to any gene: 4. The germline V gene encodes CDR1 SGDLS and CDR2 YYNGEE. This CDR3 has 16 residues. CDR3 DNA: TGTGCCAGCAGCGTAGGTACAGGGGGTTCCAAAAACATTCAGTACTTC. Its translation: CASSVGTGGSKNIQYF.

The chain is built from TRBV20-1 and TRBJ2-3; D is ambiguous. This CDR3 comprises 12 residues. The germline V gene encodes CDR1 DFQATT and CDR2 SNEGSKA (reference sequence). V lost 0 bases to trimming and J lost 13 bases, with 14 bases between them. CDR3 in DNA: TGCAGTGCTAGAGATATCCACGGCGCGAAGTATTTT. It yields the protein CSARDIHGAKYF.

The chain couples TRBV6-1 to TRBJ2-3; 10 nucleotides agree with TRBD2. This CDR3 comprises 13 residues. The junction had 2 bases not matched to a gene; V was cut back by 10 bases and J by 1 base. The germline V gene encodes CDR1 MNHNS and CDR2 SASEGT. CDR3 amino acids: CATGTSGTDTQYF. Written as DNA, the CDR3 is TGTGCCACCGGGACTAGCGGCACAGATACGCAGTATTTT.

The rearrangement joins TRBV15 to TRBJ2-5; 7 positions match TRBD2. The CDR3 covers 16 residues. V trimming: 3 bases; J trimming: 5 bases; junction bases outside the gene matches: 12. Germline CDR1 and CDR2: LNHNV and YYDKDF (reference sequence). The CDR3 DNA reads TGTGCCACCAGCAGGGGCCGCGGGGGTTCTCTGGAGACCCAGTACTTC. Its protein is CATSRGRGGSLETQYF.

The rearrangement uses TRBV12-3 or TRBV12-4 and TRBJ2-6, with D possibly being TRBD1 (6 bases). The CDR3 length is 17 residues. V dropped 3 bases and J dropped 2 bases, with 14 bases sitting between them. CDR3 DNA: TGTGCCAGCAGTTTTAGGCTACAGGGCCCTGGGGCCAACGTCCTGACTTTC. Translated: CASSFRLQGPGANVLTF.

This clonotype was seen a few times. This chain connects TRBV7-9 to TRBJ1-2; D call uncertain. V shed 5 bases and J shed 5 bases, with 15 bases lying between them. CDR1 and CDR2 (germline): SEHNR, FQNEAQ (reference sequence). The CDR3 extends over 14 amino acids. DNA for the CDR3: TGTGCCAGCAGCCCACCGACTGAGTTTTATGGCTACACCTTC. This sequence encodes CASSPPTEFYGYTF.

This clonotype was detected only a few times. This sequence joins TRBV27 and TRBJ2-1; TRBD1 is a possible D gene (7 bases). V dropped 4 bases and J dropped 9 bases, with 19 bases sitting between them. Germline V CDR1 and CDR2: MNHEY, SMNVEV (reference sequence). There are 15 residues in the CDR3. CDR3 nucleotides: TGTGCCAGCAGTTCCTCCGCCGGAGGGGGCTTTGAGCAGTTCTTC. It encodes CASSSSAGGGFEQFF.

The V and J genes are TRBV18 and TRBJ1-2; unclear D gene. CDR1 and CDR2 (germline): KGHSH, LQKENI. There are 14 residues in the CDR3. The V and J ends lost 1 base and 5 bases respectively, with 11 bases between them. The CDR3 loop is CASSPRGEKYGYTF. The CDR3 nucleotides read TGTGCCAGCTCACCACGTGGGGAAAAGTATGGCTACACCTTC.

A remark on this clonotype: The germline gene is not matched at one end of the junction; a read error may be the cause. This rearrangement joins TRBV3-1 to TRBJ1-2; D gene uncertain. CDR1 and CDR2 (germline): LGHDT, YNNKEL (reference sequence). The CDR3 is 14 amino acids. The DNA of the CDR3 is TGTGCCAGCAACCAAGACGGACCCAACTATGGCTACACCTTC. Its translation is CASNQDGPNYGYTF.

The chain has TRBV28 and TRBJ2-3; D not certain. The CDR3 is 15 amino acids. V dropped 7 bases and J dropped 0 bases, with 14 bases sitting between them. The germline CDR1 and CDR2 sequences are MDHEN and SYDVKM. DNA of the CDR3: TGTGCCAGCACCGCCGCTATGGGGAGCACAGATACGCAGTATTTT. Translation: CASTAAMGSTDTQYF.

V is TRBV5-6 and J is TRBJ2-7; D call uncertain. The CDR3 loop spans 15 amino acids. Germline-derived CDR1 and CDR2 are SGHDT and YYEEEE. Trimming pared 4 bases from V and 2 bases from J, leaving 16 bases between. CDR3 coding DNA: TGTGCCAGCAGCCTATTGAACACTGCAACCTACGAGCAGTACTTC. Amino acid sequence: CASSLLNTATYEQYF.

This clonotype was observed a handful of times. The chain uses TRBV13 and TRBJ2-1; D not certain. The J call may be incorrect, as the DNA end agrees better with TRBJ2-7. The CDR3 spans 13 residues. Germline CDR1 and CDR2: PRHDT and FYEKMQ (reference sequence). The CDR3 nucleotides are TGTGCCAGCAGCCCAGACCATCGAGCCGAGCAGTACTTC. Its translation is CASSPDHRAEQYF.

The chain carries TRBV20-1 and TRBJ1-6; the D gene is possibly TRBD1 (5 bases). Germline CDR1 is DFQATT and CDR2 is SNEGSKA (reference sequence). The V end was cut by 4 bases, the J end by 8 bases, with 18 bases between. CDR3 size: 15 residues. The CDR3 DNA reads TGCAGTGCTACCGAGGGAGGGCAGGGAGATTCACCCCTCCACTTT. Residues: CSATEGGQGDSPLHF.

This clonotype was counted between two and nine times. The chain is built from TRBV4-3 and TRBJ2-7, with TRBD2 identical over 13 bases. The CDR3 runs 17 residues. V was clipped by 0 bases and J by 4 bases; unmatched bases: 6. Germline CDR1 LGHNA, CDR2 YSLEER. CDR3 region: CASSQETSGGTFYEQYF. The DNA for the CDR3 is TGCGCCAGCAGCCAAGAGACTAGCGGGGGGACATTTTACGAGCAGTACTTC.

V usage is TRBV6-5 and J usage is TRBJ2-1; 9 bases are a match to TRBD2. J was trimmed by 4 bases and V by 4 bases; bases with no gene match: 8. This CDR3 is built from 16 residues. Germline lookup yields CDR1 MNHEY and CDR2 SVGAGI. The CDR3 here is CASSSGVAGVYNEQFF. The CDR3, as DNA: TGTGCCAGCAGTTCGGGGGTAGCGGGGGTTTACAATGAGCAGTTCTTC.

This clonotype appeared a few times. The J gene is TRBJ1-2, the V gene TRBV28; 7 bases are a match to TRBD1. Trimming at V came to 5 bases and at J to 6 bases, leaving 6 bases not matched to a gene. The CDR3 sequence is 13 residues long. In germline, CDR1 is MDHEN, CDR2 SYDVKM. The CDR3 coding sequence is TGTGCCAGCAGTCCCGGACAGGCAAATGGCTACACCTTC. Its protein is CASSPGQANGYTF.

This sequence joins TRBV20-1 and TRBJ2-4, with D possibly matching TRBD2 (6 bases). This CDR3 has 12 residues. Germline CDR1 DFQATT, CDR2 SNEGSKA (reference sequence). Trimming pared 0 bases from V and 11 bases from J, leaving 11 bases between. CDR3 amino acids: CSARDRGTLQYF. CDR3 in DNA: TGCAGTGCTAGAGATCGGGGGACCCTTCAGTACTTC.

The chain links TRBV6-5 to TRBJ2-1; D possibly corresponds to TRBD2 (7 bases). Looked up from germline, CDR1 is MNHEY and CDR2 is SVGAGI. Trimming removed 2 bases from V and 7 bases from J, with 15 bases in between. The CDR3 has 15 residues. DNA of the CDR3: TGTGCCAGCAGTTACGTAGGGGGGGCGCAGAATGAGCAGTTCTTC. Protein sequence: CASSYVGGAQNEQFF.